A single sample gave rise to the 25 T cell receptor beta chains below, sequenced in a study of memory CD4+ T cells and cytomegalovirus serostatus. The sort gate was single viable CD3+CD4+CD8-CD45RO+ cells for memory CD4+ T cells. The method was immunoSEQ multiplex PCR; TCRdb's version includes in-frame clones alone and lacks a portion of them. The top ten clones hold roughly 2% of a sample with some 52,000 clones, around 83% of them seen once. The sequenced sample consisted of memory CD4+ T cells from blood. Receptors were obtained from an adult in good health and CMV-seropositive.

J is TRBJ1-1 and V is TRBV14; 8 bases are shared with TRBD1. The CDR3 contains 15 residues. Trimming cost V 2 bases and J 1 base; bases outside gene matches: 3. Germline V CDR1 and CDR2: SGHDN, FVKESK. Here the CDR3 reads CASSQLTGANTEAFF. In nucleotides, the CDR3 is TGTGCCAGCAGCCAATTGACAGGGGCGAACACTGAAGCTTTCTTT. Together with reference TRBV14 and TRBJ1-1, the CDR3 gives the full variable domain: EAGVTQFPSHSVIEKGQTVTLRCDPISGHDNLYWYRRVMGKEIKFLLHFVKESKQDESGMPNNRFLAERTGGTYSTLKVQPAELEDSGVYFCASSQLTGANTEAFFGQGTRLTVV.

The chain links TRBV7-2 to TRBJ1-1; the D is unclear. The length of the CDR3 is 10 residues. V was clipped by 8 bases and J by 2 bases, with 3 bases between them. The germline CDR1 and CDR2 sequences are SGHTA and FQGNSA. The CDR3 DNA sequence: TGTGCCAGCTCTAACACTGAAGCTTTCTTT. It specifies CASSNTEAFF.

This chain links TRBV7-2 with TRBJ1-1, with 7 bases aligning to TRBD1. Germline V lookup: CDR1 SGHTA, CDR2 FQGNSA. The CDR3 is made up of 14 amino acids. The junction had 5 bases not matched to a gene; V was cut back by 3 bases and J by 4 bases. The CDR3 sequence: CASSFLRGATEAFF. The CDR3 DNA reads as TGTGCCAGCAGCTTCCTCAGGGGGGCCACTGAAGCTTTCTTT.

The chain employs TRBV28 and TRBJ1-2; D may be TRBD1 (5 bases). The CDR3 loop spans 14 amino acids. Trimming took 8 bases from V and 0 from J, leaving 13 bases between them. Germline loops: CDR1 MDHEN, CDR2 SYDVKM. CDR3 protein: CASRTGGANYGYTF. Written as DNA, the CDR3 is TGTGCCAGCCGCACGGGGGGAGCTAACTATGGCTACACCTTC.

DNA for the CDR3: TGCGCCAGCAGCCCTGGGGACAGCCGCCTCTACGAGCAGTACTTC. Its protein product is CASSPGDSRLYEQYF. The genes are TRBV5-1 and TRBJ2-7; 7 nucleotides agree with TRBD1. The CDR3 is 15 residues long. The germline V gene encodes CDR1 SGHRS and CDR2 YFSETQ. V lost 4 bases to trimming and J lost 3 bases; unmatched junction nucleotides: 10.

This chain connects TRBV5-4 to TRBJ2-1; D not certain. Germline CDR1 and CDR2: SGHNT and YYREEE (reference sequence). Trimming cost V 0 bases and J 6 bases, with 10 bases left between them. The length of the CDR3 is 14 residues. Here the CDR3 reads CASSLDPQGNEQFF. The CDR3, as DNA: TGTGCCAGCAGCTTGGACCCCCAAGGCAATGAGCAGTTCTTC.

Only a few counts were recorded for this clone. This chain uses TRBV27 with TRBJ1-5; TRBD1 might be the D (6 bases). The CDR3 extends over 15 amino acids. V dropped 3 bases and J dropped 3 bases, with 12 bases sitting between them. CDR1 MNHEY and CDR2 SMNVEV come from the germline V gene (reference sequence). The CDR3 coding sequence is TGTGCCAGCAGTTTTGGGGGGGCCTTCAATCAGCCCCAGCATTTT. Translated: CASSFGGAFNQPQHF.

This clone showed up just a few times. Other DNA sequences in the sample encode the same CDR3. V is TRBV4-3 and J is TRBJ1-1; D remains unclear. V was cut by 0 bases and J by 2 bases, with 7 bases left in between. Per germline, CDR1 LGHNA and CDR2 YSLEER. CDR3 size: 14 residues. CDR3 coding DNA: TGCGCCAGCAGCCAAGATCTAGCAAACACTGAAGCTTTCTTT. Its protein is CASSQDLANTEAFF.

The chain uses TRBV5-4 and TRBJ2-7, with 9 bases matching TRBD2. Germline V CDR1 and CDR2: SGHNT, YYREEE (reference sequence). Trimming at V came to 4 bases and at J to 7 bases, leaving 21 bases not matched to a gene. There are 18 residues in the CDR3. CDR3 in amino acids: CASSAGTSWKVGSEEQYF. The CDR3 bases are TGTGCCAGCAGCGCCGGGACTAGCTGGAAAGTTGGGAGTGAAGAGCAGTACTTC. Drawing the rest from reference TRBV5-4 and TRBJ2-7, the complete variable domain is ETGVTQSPTHLIKTRGQQVTLRCSSQSGHNTVSWYQQALGQGPQFIFQYYREEENGRGNFPPRFSGLQFPNYSSELNVNALELDDSALYLCASSAGTSWKVGSEEQYFGPGTRLTVT.

The CDR3 nucleotides read TGTGCCAGCAGCTTAGATTGGGGACAGGGGGCCTCCTACAATGAGCAGTTCTTC. Amino acid sequence: CASSLDWGQGASYNEQFF. The rearrangement links TRBV11-2 to TRBJ2-1, with TRBD1 matching 12 bases. The CDR3 is 18 amino acids. V lost 0 bases to trimming and J lost 0 bases; unmatched junction nucleotides: 3. CDR1 is SGHAT, CDR2 FQNNGV, per germline.

The chain couples TRBV9 to TRBJ1-4; 11 bases match TRBD1. Germline V gene sequence: CDR1 SGDLS, CDR2 YYNGEE. The CDR3 spans 14 residues. J gave up 8 bases and V 4 bases, and 4 bases lay outside the gene matches. The CDR3 region has the DNA TGTGCCAGCAGCCGGACAGGGGGCGGGGAAAAACTGTTTTTT. It is translated as CASSRTGGGEKLFF.

V usage is TRBV4-1 and J usage is TRBJ1-4, with 10 bases that match TRBD1. Unmatched junction bases numbered 9, after V lost 1 base and J lost 7 bases. This CDR3 is built from 17 residues. Per germline, CDR1 MGHRA and CDR2 YSYEKL. The CDR3 spells CASSQALSTGGSEKLFF. CDR3 DNA sequence: TGCGCCAGCAGCCAAGCCTTGTCGACAGGGGGCTCTGAAAAACTGTTTTTT.

This clone occurred once. The chain carries TRBV27 and TRBJ1-1; 9 bases are shared with TRBD1. The CDR3 is 17 residues long. J gave up 5 bases and V 8 bases, and 18 bases lay outside the gene matches. Germline V gene sequence: CDR1 MNHEY, CDR2 SMNVEV (reference sequence). CDR3 nucleotides: TGTGCCAGCTCGATACCGGGACAGGGACAAGGCGGGACTGAAGCTTTCTTT. The encoded protein is CASSIPGQGQGGTEAFF.

The rearrangement links TRBV5-5 to TRBJ1-1; D might be TRBD1 (5 bases). Trimming stripped 2 bases from V and 11 bases from J, with 16 bases between. Germline values: CDR1 SGHKS, CDR2 YYEKEE (reference sequence). The CDR3 runs to 13 residues. CDR3 DNA sequence: TGTGCCAGCAGCTTACGAGAGGGGCTCGAGGCTTTCTTT. This encodes CASSLREGLEAFF.

CDR3 in DNA: TGTGCCAGCAGGGGAGGACTAGCGGGGAGCAATGAGCAGTTCTTC. Its translation is CASRGGLAGSNEQFF. The V and J genes are TRBV28 and TRBJ2-1, with TRBD2 identical over 12 bases. Germline V lookup: CDR1 MDHEN, CDR2 SYDVKM. With 6 bases clipped from V and 6 bases from J, the junction kept 6 bases outside the gene matches. CDR3 length: 15 residues.

The rearrangement uses TRBV4-3 and TRBJ2-3, with D maybe TRBD1 (6 bases). This CDR3 spans 16 amino acids. Germline CDR1 is LGHNA and CDR2 is YSLEER. The ends were cut back, 0 bases at V and 5 bases at J, with 15 bases in the middle. CDR3 protein: CASSQEYRAIRDTQYF. In DNA form, the CDR3 reads TGCGCCAGCAGCCAAGAATACAGGGCCATCAGAGATACGCAGTATTTT.

The chain combines TRBV7-2 with TRBJ1-3, with D uncertain. This CDR3 has 13 amino acids. V lost 5 bases to trimming and J lost 4 bases, with 9 bases between them. Germline values: CDR1 SGHTA, CDR2 FQGNSA. DNA of the CDR3: TGTGCCAGCAGCATTAATACAGGAAACACCATATATTTT. It specifies CASSINTGNTIYF.

This clone was observed a few times. Written as DNA, the CDR3 is TGTGCCATCAGGGTCTCCCGGGGGACCTACGAGCAGTACTTC. Translating it yields CAIRVSRGTYEQYF. This sequence joins TRBV10-3 and TRBJ2-7; D perhaps matches TRBD2 (6 bases). The CDR3 extends over 14 amino acids. Germline CDR1 and CDR2: ENHRY and SYGVKD. V was cut by 6 bases and J by 2 bases, with 14 bases left in between.

This chain uses TRBV28 with TRBJ1-5, with TRBD1 identical over 7 bases. Per germline, CDR1 MDHEN and CDR2 SYDVKM. The CDR3 is 17 residues long. The junction had 10 bases not matched to a gene; V was cut back by 5 bases and J by 0 bases. CDR3 in DNA: TGTGCCAGCAGTCCGGGACAGAATTCTGTTAGCAATCAGCCCCAGCATTTT. It encodes CASSPGQNSVSNQPQHF.

This clone was detected once. The chain is built from TRBV6-1 and TRBJ1-2; D gene ambiguous. Germline lookup yields CDR1 MNHNS and CDR2 SASEGT. The CDR3 is 15 amino acids. The V gene lost 2 bases and the J gene lost 8 bases, with 18 bases spanning the gap. The CDR3 spells CASSEPGTIKEGYTF. CDR3 coding DNA: TGTGCCAGCAGTGAACCCGGTACCATTAAAGAGGGCTACACCTTC.

This rearrangement joins TRBV28 to TRBJ2-1; 10 bases map to TRBD2. The CDR3 loop spans 15 amino acids. With V trimmed by 8 bases and J by 5 bases, 9 bases remained unmatched. Germline CDR1 and CDR2: MDHEN and SYDVKM. Here the CDR3 reads CASDSSGLANNEQFF. Here the CDR3 DNA reads TGTGCCAGCGACTCCTCGGGACTAGCGAACAATGAGCAGTTCTTC.

The rearrangement links TRBV5-1 to TRBJ1-1; D perhaps matches TRBD1 (6 bases). V was pared by 7 bases and J by 1 base, with 14 bases between. The CDR3 runs 14 residues. Germline V gene data show CDR1 as SGHRS and CDR2 as YFSETQ. CDR3 DNA: TGCGCCAGCTCCTTTGGGACACCGAACACTGAAGCTTTCTTT. This codes for CASSFGTPNTEAFF.

The CDR3 DNA follows: TGTGCCAGCAGCCCGGGCCCCATGACGAACACCGGGGAGCTGTTTTTT. This gives the protein CASSPGPMTNTGELFF. V is TRBV7-2 and J is TRBJ2-2, with D hard to call. Germline lookup yields CDR1 SGHTA and CDR2 FQGNSA. Between the trimmed V and J ends, which lost 5 bases and 0 bases, there was a span of 13 bases. The CDR3 runs to 16 residues.

V usage is TRBV11-2 and J usage is TRBJ2-7; D is unresolved. The CDR3 has 13 amino acids. In germline, CDR1 is SGHAT, CDR2 FQNNGV. V lost 3 bases to trimming and J lost 0 bases, with 6 bases between them. The CDR3 DNA follows: TGTGCCAGCAGCTTCGGGCTCTCCTACGAGCAGTACTTC. Translated: CASSFGLSYEQYF. The full variable domain, with the rest looked up from reference TRBV11-2 and TRBJ2-7, is EAGVAQSPRYKIIEKRQSVAFWCNPISGHATLYWYQQILGQGPKLLIQFQNNGVVDDSQLPKDRFSAERLKGVDSTLKIQPAKLEDSAVYLCASSFGLSYEQYFGPGTRLTVT.

The chain has TRBV1 and TRBJ1-2. TRBV1 constitutes a pseudogene. The length of the CDR3 is 15 residues. The CDR3 region is CTSSQELVLRDGYTF. Written as DNA, the CDR3 is TGCACCAGCAGCCAAGAGTTGGTGCTGAGGGATGGCTACACCTTC.